The TCR beta chain under discussion was sequenced for a study of T-cell memory formation after mild COVID-19. Background on the study: Clustering of TCRs was largely donor specific.

Regarding this clonotype: Its specificity is unknown.

MiXCR was run by TCRdb on the 5' RACE reads, yielding one entry per CDR3 protein. The sample consists of 550,000 to 600,000 distinct CDR3 sequences, approximately 21% of them appearing once. Findings of the study overall: Most CD4+ clones that shrank were in CM and EM, while CD8+ ones turned up in EMRA. Clones contracting over day 15 to 85 were CD4/CD8 balanced, with later expanders leaning CD4+.

The germline gives CDR1 SGHRS, CDR2 YFSETQ. The CDR3 extends over 15 amino acids. The germline V and J ends were trimmed by 0 bases and 4 bases, with 11 bases remaining between them. Sequencing was performed on PBMCs or a T cell subset sorted from them (not recorded which). The sequence was collected from an adult woman who had mild COVID-19 (a few samples of this study predate the infection). Cell type and time point are not known. The chain couples TRBV5-1 to TRBJ1-5; the D gene is possibly TRBD1 (5 bases). In DNA form, the CDR3 reads TGCGCCAGCAGCTTGGGTCTGGGGGGGAATCAGCCCCAGCATTTT. Its protein is CASSLGLGGNQPQHF.